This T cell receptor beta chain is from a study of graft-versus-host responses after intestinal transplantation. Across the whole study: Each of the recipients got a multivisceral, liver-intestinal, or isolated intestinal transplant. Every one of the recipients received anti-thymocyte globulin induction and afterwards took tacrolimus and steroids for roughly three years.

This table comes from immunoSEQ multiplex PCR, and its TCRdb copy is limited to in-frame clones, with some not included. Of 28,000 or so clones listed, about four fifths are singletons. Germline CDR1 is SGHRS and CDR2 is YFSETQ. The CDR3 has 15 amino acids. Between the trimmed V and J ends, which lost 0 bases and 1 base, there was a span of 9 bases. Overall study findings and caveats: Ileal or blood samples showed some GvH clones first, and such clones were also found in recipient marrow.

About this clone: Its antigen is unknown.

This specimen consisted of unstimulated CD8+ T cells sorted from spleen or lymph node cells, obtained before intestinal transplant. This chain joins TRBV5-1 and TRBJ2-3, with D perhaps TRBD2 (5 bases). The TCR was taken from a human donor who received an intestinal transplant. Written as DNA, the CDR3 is TGCGCCAGCAGCTTGGTTCGGGAAGGCACAGATACGCAGTATTTT. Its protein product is CASSLVREGTDTQYF.